These 14 T cell receptor beta chains originate from one sample sequenced in a study of identical twins. A single record per CDR3 protein comes from TCRdb applying MiXCR to the 5' RACE reads. The table lists 350,000 to 500,000 distinct CDR3 sequences, approximately 18% of them singletons, with approximately 12% in the top ten. Material: naive T cells sorted from blood. All receptors come from a man aged 50-60 years in good health.

V and J are TRBV7-6 and TRBJ2-1; tentative D call: TRBD1 (6 bases). Germline V gene data show CDR1 as SGHVS and CDR2 as FNYEAQ. The V gene lost 1 base and the J gene lost 2 bases, with 18 bases spanning the gap. There are 18 residues in the CDR3. The DNA for the CDR3 is TGTGCCAGCAGCTTAGTACACCTGGGAAGGGGGACCTACAATGAGCAGTTCTTC. This codes for CASSLVHLGRGTYNEQFF.

The chain combines TRBV5-6 with TRBJ1-3, with a tentative D call TRBD1 (5 bases). V was shortened by 0 bases and J by 3 bases, with 7 bases between the two germline ends. The CDR3 contains 14 residues. Germline values: CDR1 SGHDT, CDR2 YYEEEE. CDR3 DNA: TGTGCCAGCAGCTTGGCAGGGTTTGGAAACACCATATATTTT. Its translation is CASSLAGFGNTIYF.

This clonotype was seen more than once but under ten times. This chain uses TRBV20-1 with TRBJ2-7; 9 positions agree with TRBD2. CDR3 size: 15 residues. Unmatched junction bases numbered 8, after V lost 0 bases and J lost 5 bases. The germline gives CDR1 DFQATT, CDR2 SNEGSKA (reference sequence). CDR3 residues: CSARDLRGGPNEQYF. The CDR3 coding sequence is TGCAGTGCTAGAGATCTGCGGGGGGGTCCTAACGAGCAGTACTTC.

There are many counts of this clonotype. The chain couples TRBV28 to TRBJ2-2, with D unresolved. The V end lost 3 bases, the J end lost 6 bases, and 8 bases lay between the germline ends. The CDR3 is 13 amino acids. Looked up from germline, CDR1 is MDHEN and CDR2 is SYDVKM. The CDR3 DNA is TGTGCCAGCAGTTTTAAGGGATCCGGGGAGCTGTTTTTT. Translation: CASSFKGSGELFF.

This clonotype was observed a handful of times. The J gene is TRBJ1-5, the V gene TRBV20-1; no clear D. The ends were cut back, 3 bases at V and 1 base at J, with 4 bases in the middle. The length of the CDR3 is 12 residues. Germline loops: CDR1 DFQATT, CDR2 SNEGSKA (reference sequence). The CDR3 DNA reads TGCAGTGCTAGGCAAAGCAATCAGCCCCAGCATTTT. Its protein is CSARQSNQPQHF.

The rearrangement joins TRBV12-3 or TRBV12-4 to TRBJ1-6, with TRBD1 as a possible D gene (5 bases). V was trimmed by 7 bases and J by 3 bases, leaving 7 bases between them. This CDR3 has 13 amino acids. The CDR3 DNA sequence: TGTGCCAGCACCCAGGGCTATAATTCACCCCTCCACTTT. Translation: CASTQGYNSPLHF.

This clonotype was observed many times. The V gene is TRBV6-5, the J gene TRBJ2-7; D call uncertain. Germline CDR1 MNHEY, CDR2 SVGAGI. The CDR3 consists of 12 residues. V dropped 5 bases and J dropped 7 bases, with 12 bases sitting between them. CDR3 loop: CASSRTSSEQYF. CDR3 nucleotide sequence: TGTGCCAGCAGTCGGACCTCGTCGGAGCAGTACTTC.

The chain has TRBV10-1 and TRBJ2-5; D not certain. Trimming pared 0 bases from V and 1 base from J, leaving 6 bases between. Germline CDR1 and CDR2: WNHNN and SYGVQD (reference sequence). The CDR3 covers 14 residues. CDR3 DNA: TGCGCCAGCAGTGAGTCGACGGGCCAAGAGACCCAGTACTTC. Translated: CASSESTGQETQYF.

This clonotype showed up just a few times. The chain joins TRBV11-2 to TRBJ2-7; 8 nucleotides agree with TRBD1. Germline lookup yields CDR1 SGHAT and CDR2 FQNNGV. This CDR3 is 13 amino acids long. V lost 5 bases and J lost 3; bases outside the gene matches: 3. In DNA form, the CDR3 reads TGTGCCAGCAGCGTCGACAGGGGCTACGAGCAGTACTTC. It specifies CASSVDRGYEQYF. Full variable domain (missing parts from reference TRBV11-2 and TRBJ2-7): EAGVAQSPRYKIIEKRQSVAFWCNPISGHATLYWYQQILGQGPKLLIQFQNNGVVDDSQLPKDRFSAERLKGVDSTLKIQPAKLEDSAVYLCASSVDRGYEQYFGPGTRLTVT.

This clonotype was seen only a few times. The chain links TRBV20-1 to TRBJ1-1; 9 bases match TRBD1. The CDR3 has 13 amino acids. CDR1 and CDR2 from the germline V gene are DFQATT and SNEGSKA (reference sequence). With 3 bases clipped from V and 5 bases from J, the junction kept 4 bases outside the gene matches. The CDR3 here is CSARRDRVTEAFF. CDR3 nucleotides: TGCAGTGCTAGGAGGGACAGGGTAACTGAAGCTTTCTTT.

This clonotype was detected ten times or more. This chain connects TRBV5-1 to TRBJ2-1, with 12 bases identical to TRBD2. J was trimmed by 6 bases and V by 2 bases; bases with no gene match: 6. The CDR3 consists of 16 residues. The V gene's germline CDR1 is SGHRS and CDR2 YFSETQ. In DNA form, the CDR3 reads TGCGCCAGCAGCTTTTCCTCGACTAGCGGGAGCAATGAGCAGTTCTTC. Protein sequence: CASSFSSTSGSNEQFF.

There are a few counts of this clonotype. The chain recombines TRBV5-1 with TRBJ2-2; no clear D. CDR1 SGHRS and CDR2 YFSETQ come from the germline V gene. V was trimmed by 5 bases and J by 2 bases, leaving 10 bases between them. This CDR3 spans 14 amino acids. The CDR3 DNA is TGCGCCAGCAGTGAAGGTCTAAACACCGGGGAGCTGTTTTTT. Its translation: CASSEGLNTGELFF. Variable domain in full (rest from reference TRBV5-1 and TRBJ2-2): KAGVTQTPRYLIKTRGQQVTLSCSPISGHRSVSWYQQTPGQGLQFLFEYFSETQRNKGNFPGRFSGRQFSNSRSEMNVSTLELGDSALYLCASSEGLNTGELFFGEGSRLTVL.

The chain links TRBV20-1 to TRBJ1-1; TRBD1 agrees at 8 bases. This CDR3 has 13 residues. Germline CDR1 is DFQATT and CDR2 is SNEGSKA (reference sequence). V gave up 6 bases and J gave up 2 bases; unmatched junction bases: 5. This chain's CDR3 is CSAKGQVNTEAFF. The CDR3 bases are TGCAGTGCAAAGGGACAGGTAAACACTGAAGCTTTCTTT.

V and J are TRBV7-9 and TRBJ1-1; D may be TRBD1 (5 bases). V was shortened by 6 bases and J by 3 bases, with 11 bases between the two germline ends. The CDR3 runs 13 residues. The germline V gene encodes CDR1 SEHNR and CDR2 FQNEAQ (reference sequence). The DNA for the CDR3 is TGTGCCAGCAGAATAGGGGATCACACTGAAGCTTTCTTT. Translated, it gives CASRIGDHTEAFF.